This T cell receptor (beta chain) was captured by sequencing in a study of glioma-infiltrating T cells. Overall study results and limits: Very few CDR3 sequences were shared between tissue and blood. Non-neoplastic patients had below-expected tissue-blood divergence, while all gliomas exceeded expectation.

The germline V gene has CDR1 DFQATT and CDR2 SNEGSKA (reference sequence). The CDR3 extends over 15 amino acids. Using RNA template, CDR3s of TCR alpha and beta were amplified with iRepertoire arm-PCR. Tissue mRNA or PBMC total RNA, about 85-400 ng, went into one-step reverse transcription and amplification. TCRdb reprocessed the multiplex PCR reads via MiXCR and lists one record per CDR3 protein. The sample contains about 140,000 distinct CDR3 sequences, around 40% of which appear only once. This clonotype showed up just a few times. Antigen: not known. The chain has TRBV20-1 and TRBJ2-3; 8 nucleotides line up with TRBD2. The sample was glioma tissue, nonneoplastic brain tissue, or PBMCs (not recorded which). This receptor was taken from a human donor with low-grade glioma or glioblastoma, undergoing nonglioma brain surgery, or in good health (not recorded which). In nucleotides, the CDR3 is TGCAGAATCTTGGGCAGCGGGAGTAGCACAGATACGCAGTATTTT. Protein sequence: CRILGSGSSTDTQYF.